This passage covers 5 T cell receptor beta chains from one sample sequenced in a study of control samples from healthy donors and cancer patients. Produced via immunoSEQ multiplex PCR; TCRdb's table is partial and in-frame only. The sample has about 250,000 clones; roughly 82% are singletons. The sample taken for sequencing was PBMCs. The receptor set was obtained from a woman aged 55-70 years with lung cancer.

The chain combines TRBV7-8 with TRBJ2-1; 7 nucleotides match TRBD1. The junction had 9 bases not matched to a gene; V was cut back by 4 bases and J by 9 bases. From germline, CDR1 is SGHVS and CDR2 FQNEAQ. The CDR3 runs to 14 residues. This CDR3 reads CASSSLQGIGEQFF. As DNA, the CDR3 is TGTGCCAGCAGCTCGTTACAGGGGATCGGTGAGCAGTTCTTC. The full variable domain, in which reference TRBV7-8 and TRBJ2-1 provide the parts outside the CDR3, is GAGVSQSPRYKVAKRGQDVALRCDPISGHVSLFWYQQALGQGPEFLTYFQNEAQLDKSGLPSDRFFAERPEGSVSTLKIQRTQQEDSAVYLCASSSLQGIGEQFFGPGTRLTVL.

V usage is TRBV15 and J usage is TRBJ2-1, with 9 bases matching TRBD1. With 1 base clipped from V and 2 bases from J, the junction kept 0 bases outside the gene matches. Germline V gives CDR1 LNHNV, CDR2 YYDKDF (reference sequence). The length of the CDR3 is 15 residues. CDR3 nucleotides: TGTGCCACCAGCAGAGGGACAGGGGCCTACAATGAGCAGTTCTTC. It yields the protein CATSRGTGAYNEQFF.

The chain uses TRBV6-5 and TRBJ2-7; 9 nucleotides line up with TRBD1. V shed 6 bases, J shed 1 base, and the junction held 4 bases outside the gene matches. The CDR3 is 14 amino acids. Germline V lookup: CDR1 MNHEY, CDR2 SVGAGI. The CDR3 is CASRPGQGSYEQYF. The CDR3 DNA sequence: TGTGCCAGCAGGCCGGGACAGGGATCCTACGAGCAGTACTTC.

This clone was picked up one time. The chain is built from TRBV19 and TRBJ1-2; possible D gene TRBD1, 6 bases. This CDR3 comprises 16 residues. V was shortened by 5 bases and J by 3 bases, with 19 bases between the two germline ends. Germline V lookup: CDR1 LNHDA, CDR2 SQIVND (reference sequence). The CDR3 is CASSLGLTGGYYGYTF. The CDR3 DNA follows: TGTGCCAGTAGTTTAGGGTTGACAGGCGGATACTATGGCTACACCTTC.

This clone came up a few times. The V gene is TRBV12-3 or TRBV12-4, the J gene TRBJ1-6; no reliable D call. The ends were cut back, 6 bases at V and 9 bases at J, with 12 bases in the middle. The CDR3 is 13 amino acids. The DNA for the CDR3 is TGTGCCAGCAGGTCGTATACGGGTTCACCCCTCCACTTT. Translated, it gives CASRSYTGSPLHF.